These 21 T cell receptor beta chains originate from one sample sequenced in a study of blood T cell repertoires in COVID-19 (dated by TCRdb to the early 2020s). The library relied on the immunoSEQ multiplex PCR assay. The immuneACCESS repertoire file appears here via TCRdb, limited to in-frame rearrangements. These files lack a portion of the clones; in checked studies, under half of the deficit traces to unresolved V genes, and the cause of the others is not known. The sample includes around 170,000 clones, with 83% observed a single time. Approximately 6.1% of the sample is in the top ten clones. Sequenced input: peripheral blood. The source is a woman aged 40 to 49 with acute or convalescent COVID-19.

The chain uses TRBV5-4 and TRBJ2-2; 13 bases agree with TRBD2. CDR1 and CDR2 (germline): SGHNT, YYREEE (reference sequence). There are 17 residues in the CDR3. V was pared by 0 bases and J by 5 bases, with 4 bases of the junction left unmatched. In nucleotides, the CDR3 is TGTGCCAGCAGCTTGGGGGGACTAGCGGGGTGGACCGGGGAGCTGTTTTTT. This translates into CASSLGGLAGWTGELFF. The variable domain in full, with the rest retrieved from reference TRBV5-4 and TRBJ2-2, is ETGVTQSPTHLIKTRGQQVTLRCSSQSGHNTVSWYQQALGQGPQFIFQYYREEENGRGNFPPRFSGLQFPNYSSELNVNALELDDSALYLCASSLGGLAGWTGELFFGEGSRLTVL.

The chain employs TRBV30 and TRBJ1-2; D is undetermined. Per germline, CDR1 GTSNPN and CDR2 SVGIG (reference sequence). There are 13 residues in the CDR3. V lost 5 bases and J lost 4, with 14 bases in between. CDR3 nucleotide sequence: TGTGCCTGGGCCCCGATCTACGGCTATGGCTACACCTTC. It is translated as CAWAPIYGYGYTF.

This clone was counted once. The chain links TRBV12-5 to TRBJ2-1, with a weak D call TRBD2 (6 bases). The V and J ends lost 7 bases and 1 base respectively, with 17 bases between them. The germline V gene has CDR1 LGHNT and CDR2 FRNRAP. The CDR3 is made up of 16 amino acids. The CDR3 DNA reads TGTGCTAGTGCCCTAGGCGGGATACGGTCCTACAATGAGCAGTTCTTC. It translates to CASALGGIRSYNEQFF.

V gene TRBV5-1 combines with J gene TRBJ2-7; TRBD2 agrees at 9 bases. CDR1 SGHRS and CDR2 YFSETQ come from the germline V gene. The CDR3 extends over 16 amino acids. The V segment lost 0 bases and the J segment 5 bases; nucleotides outside the gene matches: 9. The CDR3 region has the DNA TGCGCCAGCAGCTTGGGGGTAGCGGGAGTGGTCCACGAGCAGTACTTC. Translation gives CASSLGVAGVVHEQYF.

This chain links TRBV9 with TRBJ1-5, with a weak D call TRBD1 (5 bases). Germline V CDR1 and CDR2: SGDLS, YYNGEE. This CDR3 has 15 amino acids. Trimming shortened V by 0 bases and J by 5 bases, and 12 bases separated the two germline ends. The CDR3 DNA is TGTGCCAGCAGCGTAGAGGGGAGGGAAGATCAGCCCCAGCATTTT. This translates into CASSVEGREDQPQHF.

The chain is built from TRBV24-1 and TRBJ1-6; D is uncertain. Per the germline V gene, CDR1 is KGHDR and CDR2 is SFDVKD. The CDR3 length is 13 residues. The V gene lost 4 bases and the J gene lost 8 bases, with 8 bases spanning the gap. This CDR3 reads CATSEADYSPLHF. CDR3 bases: TGTGCCACCAGTGAGGCCGACTATTCACCCCTCCACTTT.

V and J are TRBV27 and TRBJ2-3, with 7 bases matching TRBD1. The CDR3 spans 18 residues. Germline V gene sequence: CDR1 MNHEY, CDR2 SMNVEV (reference sequence). The V segment lost 4 bases and the J segment 1 base; nucleotides outside the gene matches: 14. The CDR3 spells CASSYRGPGKGGTDTQYF. The CDR3 DNA reads as TGTGCCAGCAGTTATAGGGGGCCCGGGAAGGGGGGCACAGATACGCAGTATTTT.

This clone was counted once. The chain is built from TRBV9 and TRBJ1-3; no definite D call. The germline V and J ends were trimmed by 4 bases and 4 bases, with 15 bases remaining between them. The CDR3 runs 15 residues. Germline V gene data show CDR1 as SGDLS and CDR2 as YYNGEE. The CDR3 nucleotides read TGTGCCAGCAGCCCGAGCCCTGGGCACGGAAACACCATATATTTT. Its protein product is CASSPSPGHGNTIYF.

The chain recombines TRBV18 with TRBJ1-1; 7 bases are a match to TRBD1. CDR1 KGHSH and CDR2 LQKENI come from the germline V gene. The CDR3 is made up of 15 amino acids. The ends lost 2 bases at V and 9 bases at J; junction bases unmatched: 12. CDR3 sequence (DNA): TGTGCCAGCTCACCAGAGGGGGTTGACAGGGTACAAGCTTTCTTT. It specifies CASSPEGVDRVQAFF. The complete variable domain, with remaining parts taken from reference TRBV18 and TRBJ1-1, reads NAGVMQNPRHLVRRRGQEARLRCSPMKGHSHVYWYRQLPEEGLKFMVYLQKENIIDESGMPKERFSAEFPKEGPSILRIQQVVRGDSAAYFCASSPEGVDRVQAFFGQGTRLTVV.

J is TRBJ2-3 and V is TRBV27; 8 bases match TRBD2. The length of the CDR3 is 20 residues. Germline V gene lookup returns CDR1 MNHEY and CDR2 SMNVEV (reference sequence). V lost 7 bases and J lost 1; bases outside the gene matches: 22. CDR3 residues: CASKGGLARSWVPGTDTQYF. The CDR3 DNA reads as TGTGCCAGCAAGGGTGGACTAGCTAGATCCTGGGTGCCTGGCACAGATACGCAGTATTTT.

This clone was picked up a small number of times. The chain recombines TRBV7-2 with TRBJ1-6; no definite D call. The germline V and J ends were trimmed by 5 bases and 9 bases, with 17 bases remaining between them. This CDR3 has 15 residues. From germline, CDR1 is SGHTA and CDR2 FQGNSA. The CDR3 nucleotides are TGTGCCAGCAGCATGGACGGGCGGCGGGCTTCACCCCTCCACTTT. It translates to CASSMDGRRASPLHF. Together with reference TRBV7-2 and TRBJ1-6, the CDR3 gives the full variable domain: GAGVSQSPSNKVTEKGKDVELRCDPISGHTALYWYRQSLGQGLEFLIYFQGNSAPDKSGLPSDRFSAERTGGSVSTLTIQRTQQEDSAVYLCASSMDGRRASPLHFGNGTRLTVT.

This rearrangement joins TRBV28 to TRBJ1-5; weak D call: TRBD1 (6 bases). Trimming removed 8 bases at V and 6 bases at J, with 11 bases between. CDR1 MDHEN and CDR2 SYDVKM come from the germline V gene. This CDR3 is built from 12 residues. CDR3 in DNA: TGTGCCAGCGCCCAGGGGAGTCAGCCCCAGCATTTT. Translated: CASAQGSQPQHF.

The chain uses TRBV28 and TRBJ1-1; 9 bases are a match to TRBD1. Germline V gives CDR1 MDHEN, CDR2 SYDVKM. The CDR3 consists of 15 residues. V was clipped by 3 bases and J by 4 bases; unmatched bases: 6. CDR3 sequence reads: CASSFPGQGTTEAFF. DNA of the CDR3: TGTGCCAGCAGTTTTCCCGGACAGGGGACCACTGAAGCTTTCTTT. Variable domain in full (rest from reference TRBV28 and TRBJ1-1): DVKVTQSSRYLVKRTGEKVFLECVQDMDHENMFWYRQDPGLGLRLIYFSYDVKMKEKGDIPEGYSVSREKKERFSLILESASTNQTSMYLCASSFPGQGTTEAFFGQGTRLTVV.

V and J are TRBV20-1 and TRBJ2-2; D gene uncertain. CDR1 is DFQATT and CDR2 is SNEGSKA in the germline V gene (reference sequence). The CDR3 contains 11 residues. Trimming removed 3 bases at V and 7 bases at J, with 6 bases between. The CDR3 DNA reads TGCAGTGCTAGTTCCATCGGGGAGCTGTTTTTT. Encoded protein: CSASSIGELFF.

V usage is TRBV21-1 and J usage is TRBJ2-7; TRBD2 reflects the table's D call only, with no check against the DNA. TRBV21-1 is given as a pseudogene. This CDR3 region has 15 residues. The chain's CDR3 is CASERGLAGDYEQYF. The CDR3 bases are TGTGCCTCGGAACGGGGGCTAGCGGGAGACTACGAGCAGTACTTC.

This rearrangement joins TRBV5-4 to TRBJ1-4; perhaps TRBD1 as D (6 bases). The CDR3 is 15 residues long. Looked up from germline, CDR1 is SGHNT and CDR2 is YYREEE (reference sequence). Between the trimmed V and J ends, which lost 0 bases and 5 bases, there was a span of 11 bases. The CDR3 DNA reads TGTGCCAGCAGCTTGGCTGGGACAAAAAATGAAAAACTGTTTTTT. This translates into CASSLAGTKNEKLFF. Filled out from reference TRBV5-4 and TRBJ1-4, the complete variable domain reads ETGVTQSPTHLIKTRGQQVTLRCSSQSGHNTVSWYQQALGQGPQFIFQYYREEENGRGNFPPRFSGLQFPNYSSELNVNALELDDSALYLCASSLAGTKNEKLFFGSGTQLSVL.

The genes are TRBV5-1 and TRBJ2-7; 9 bases agree with TRBD1. The length of the CDR3 is 15 residues. Losses at the gene ends were 5 bases for V and 6 bases for J; bases not matched to a gene: 12. The germline V gene encodes CDR1 SGHRS and CDR2 YFSETQ. In DNA form, the CDR3 reads TGCGCCAGCAGATGGACAGGGGTTTCGGGCGGCGAGCAGTACTTC. This encodes CASRWTGVSGGEQYF.

This sequence joins TRBV10-1 and TRBJ2-2, with 15 nucleotides matching TRBD2. Germline assignment: CDR1 WNHNN and CDR2 SYGVQD (reference sequence). The ends lost 2 bases at V and 3 bases at J; junction bases unmatched: 10. The CDR3 is 20 residues long. The CDR3 loop is CASSEPQGLAGGIDTGELFF. In DNA form, the CDR3 reads TGCGCCAGCAGTGAGCCCCAGGGACTAGCGGGAGGTATCGACACCGGGGAGCTGTTTTTT.

On this clone itself: One base away lies a much larger clone, so this may be a sequencing read error. Other DNA sequences in this specimen translate into the identical CDR3. The chain employs TRBV7-2 and TRBJ2-1, with 12 bases that match TRBD2. CDR1 is SGHTA, CDR2 FQGNSA, per germline. V lost 3 bases, J lost 5 bases, and 2 bases stayed unmatched. The CDR3 is 15 amino acids. The CDR3 reads CASSLTSGSHNEQFF. CDR3 DNA sequence: TGTGCCAGCAGCTTGACTAGCGGGAGTCACAATGAGCAGTTCTTC.

The chain uses TRBV2 and TRBJ1-4, with 9 bases fitting TRBD1. Per germline, CDR1 SNHLY and CDR2 FYNNEI. The V segment lost 7 bases and the J segment 7 bases; nucleotides outside the gene matches: 10. There are 15 residues in the CDR3. This CDR3 reads CASNRKGQGVEKLFF. In DNA, the CDR3 is TGTGCCAGCAATCGAAAGGGACAGGGTGTTGAAAAACTGTTTTTT. Complete variable domain (other parts from reference TRBV2 and TRBJ1-4): EPEVTQTPSHQVTQMGQEVILRCVPISNHLYFYWYRQILGQKVEFLVSFYNNEISEKSEIFDDQFSVERPDGSNFTLKIRSTKLEDSAMYFCASNRKGQGVEKLFFGSGTQLSVL.

V is TRBV9 and J is TRBJ2-2, with D possibly being TRBD2 (5 bases). This CDR3 region has 14 residues. CDR1 is SGDLS, CDR2 YYNGEE, per germline. Trimming removed 0 bases at V and 6 bases at J, with 9 bases between. DNA for the CDR3: TGTGCCAGCAGCGTAGACCGGAGGTCCGGGGAGCTGTTTTTT. Translating gives CASSVDRRSGELFF.